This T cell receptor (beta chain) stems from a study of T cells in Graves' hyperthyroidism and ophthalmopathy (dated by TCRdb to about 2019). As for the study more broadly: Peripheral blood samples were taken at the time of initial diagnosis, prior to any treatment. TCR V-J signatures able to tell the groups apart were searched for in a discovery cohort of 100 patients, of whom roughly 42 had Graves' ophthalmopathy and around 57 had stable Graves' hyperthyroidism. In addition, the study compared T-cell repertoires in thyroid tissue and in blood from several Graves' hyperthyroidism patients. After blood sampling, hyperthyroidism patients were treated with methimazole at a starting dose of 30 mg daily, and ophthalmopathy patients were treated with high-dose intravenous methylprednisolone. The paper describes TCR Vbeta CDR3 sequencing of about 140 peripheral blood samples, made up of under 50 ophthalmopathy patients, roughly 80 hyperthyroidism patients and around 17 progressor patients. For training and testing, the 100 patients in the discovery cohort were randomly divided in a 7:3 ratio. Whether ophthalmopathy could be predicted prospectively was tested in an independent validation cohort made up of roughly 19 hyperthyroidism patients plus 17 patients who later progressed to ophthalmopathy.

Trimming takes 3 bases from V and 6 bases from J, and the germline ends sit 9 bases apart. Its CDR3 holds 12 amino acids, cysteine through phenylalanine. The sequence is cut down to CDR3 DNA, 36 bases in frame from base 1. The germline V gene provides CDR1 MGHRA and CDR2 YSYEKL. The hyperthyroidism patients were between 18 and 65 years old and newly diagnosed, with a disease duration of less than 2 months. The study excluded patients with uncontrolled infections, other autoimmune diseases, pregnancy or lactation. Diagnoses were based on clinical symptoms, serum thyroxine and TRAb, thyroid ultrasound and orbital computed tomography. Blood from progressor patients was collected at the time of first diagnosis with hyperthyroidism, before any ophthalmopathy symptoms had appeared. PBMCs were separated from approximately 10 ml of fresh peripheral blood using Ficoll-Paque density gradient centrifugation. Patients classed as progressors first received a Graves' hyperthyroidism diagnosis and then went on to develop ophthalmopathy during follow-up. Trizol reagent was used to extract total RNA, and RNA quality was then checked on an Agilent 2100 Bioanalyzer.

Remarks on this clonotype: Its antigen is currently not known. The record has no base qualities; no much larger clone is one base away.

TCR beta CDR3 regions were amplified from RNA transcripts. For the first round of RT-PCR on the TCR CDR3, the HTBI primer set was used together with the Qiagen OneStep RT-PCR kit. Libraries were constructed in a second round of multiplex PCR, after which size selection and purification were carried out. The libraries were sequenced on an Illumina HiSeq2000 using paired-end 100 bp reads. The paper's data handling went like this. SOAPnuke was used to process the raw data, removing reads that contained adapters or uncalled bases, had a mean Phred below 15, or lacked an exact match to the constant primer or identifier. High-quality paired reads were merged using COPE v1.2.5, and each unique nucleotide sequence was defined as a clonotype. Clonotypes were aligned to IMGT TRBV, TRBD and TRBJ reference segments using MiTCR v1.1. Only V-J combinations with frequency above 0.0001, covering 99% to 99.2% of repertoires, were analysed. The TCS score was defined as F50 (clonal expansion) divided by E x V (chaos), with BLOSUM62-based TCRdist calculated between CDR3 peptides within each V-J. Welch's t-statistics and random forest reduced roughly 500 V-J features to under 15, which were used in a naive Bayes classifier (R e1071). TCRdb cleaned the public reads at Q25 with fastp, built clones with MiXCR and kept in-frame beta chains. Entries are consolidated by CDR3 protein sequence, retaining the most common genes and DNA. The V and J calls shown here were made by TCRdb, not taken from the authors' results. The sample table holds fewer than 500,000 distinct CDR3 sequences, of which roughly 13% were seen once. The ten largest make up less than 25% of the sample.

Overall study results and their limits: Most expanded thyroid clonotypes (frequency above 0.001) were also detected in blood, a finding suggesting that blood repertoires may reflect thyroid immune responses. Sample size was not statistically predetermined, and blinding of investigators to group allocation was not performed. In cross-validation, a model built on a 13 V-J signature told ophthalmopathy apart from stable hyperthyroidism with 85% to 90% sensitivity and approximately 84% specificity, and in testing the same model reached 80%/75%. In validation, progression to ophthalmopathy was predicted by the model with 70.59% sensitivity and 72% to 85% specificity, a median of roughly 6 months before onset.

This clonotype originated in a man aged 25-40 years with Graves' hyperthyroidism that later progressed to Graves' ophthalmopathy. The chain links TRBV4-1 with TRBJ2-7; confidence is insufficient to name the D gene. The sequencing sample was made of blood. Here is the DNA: TGCGCCAGCAGCCACGAGGTAGGCGAGCAGTACTTC. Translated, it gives CASSHEVGEQYF.